The next 24 T cell receptor beta chains were all read from a single sample in a study of beta chain features in type 1 diabetes. Whole-study results and caveats: For Type 1 diabetes patients, all four CD4+ subsets carried TCRB CDR3s that were moderately but significantly shorter.

Since all of the isolated RNA was reverse transcribed, expressed TCRB transcripts were what got sequenced. Here immunoSEQ multiplex PCR was the method, and the copy in TCRdb shows in-frame clones only, minus some. The data contain more than 550,000 clones, over 11% of them singletons. These TCRs are of unknown antigen specificity. Sequenced: naive CD4+ T cells from blood. These receptors were collected from a man younger than 30 with type 1 diabetes.

The V call is TRBV27, the J call TRBJ2-1, with TRBD2 identical over 9 bases. CDR1 is MNHEY, CDR2 SMNVEV, per germline (reference sequence). V trimming: 9 bases; J trimming: 0 bases; junction bases outside the gene matches: 6. The CDR3 length is 15 residues. CDR3: CASLISGSSYNEQFF. CDR3 bases: TGTGCCAGTCTTATTAGCGGGAGCTCCTACAATGAGCAGTTCTTC.

As for this clone: The junction departs from germline at one end; a sequencing error may be responsible. The CDR3 DNA reads TGTGCTAGCAGTCCGACTAGCATCGTCGACAATGAGCAGTTCTTC. Translating gives CASSPTSIVDNEQFF. The rearrangement uses TRBV7-7 and TRBJ2-1, with 7 bases aligning to TRBD2. The germline V gene encodes CDR1 SSHAT and CDR2 FNYEAQ (reference sequence). This CDR3 is built from 15 residues.

As concerns this clone: Other DNA sequences from this sample encode an identical CDR3 as well. This chain links TRBV30 with TRBJ1-4; weak D call: TRBD1 (5 bases). The ends were cut back, 0 bases at V and 7 bases at J, with 6 bases in the middle. CDR3 length: 12 residues. Germline-derived CDR1 and CDR2 are GTSNPN and SVGIG (reference sequence). CDR3 protein: CAWSVQGEKLFF. The CDR3 DNA follows: TGTGCCTGGAGTGTGCAGGGTGAAAAACTGTTTTTT.

The gene calls are TRBV7-2 and TRBJ2-3; D gene uncertain. The CDR3 consists of 11 residues. V was shortened by 1 base and J by 9 bases, with 5 bases between the two germline ends. CDR1 SGHTA and CDR2 FQGNSA come from the germline V gene. CDR3 region: CASSLGQTQYF. In nucleotides, the CDR3 is TGTGCCAGCAGCTTAGGGCAGACGCAGTATTTT.

This clone was counted only a few times. The V and J genes are TRBV11-2 and TRBJ2-3; possibly TRBD1 or TRBD2 for D (6 bases each). The V end lost 2 bases, the J end lost 5 bases, and 17 bases lay between the germline ends. This CDR3 region has 16 residues. The germline CDR1 and CDR2 sequences are SGHAT and FQNNGV. The chain's CDR3 is CASSLNPGALGDTQYF. As DNA, the CDR3 is TGTGCCAGCAGCTTAAACCCGGGGGCCCTAGGAGATACGCAGTATTTT.

CDR3 nucleotide sequence: TGTGCCAGCAGCTTAACGGGGACCACAGATACGCAGTATTTT. This gives the protein CASSLTGTTDTQYF. The rearrangement uses TRBV7-9 and TRBJ2-3; D may be TRBD1 or TRBD2 (5 bases each). The V gene's germline CDR1 is SEHNR and CDR2 FQNEAQ (reference sequence). The CDR3 runs to 14 residues. V was clipped by 2 bases and J by 2 bases, with 8 bases between them.

This clone was seen a few times. This rearrangement joins TRBV5-4 to TRBJ2-1; 9 bases map to TRBD2. CDR1 and CDR2 (germline): SGHNT, YYREEE (reference sequence). The J segment lost 9 bases and the V segment lost 4 bases, leaving 14 bases of the junction unmatched. This CDR3 is built from 16 residues. CDR3 amino acids: CASSPLRAGGISEQFF. CDR3 in DNA: TGTGCCAGCAGCCCCCTAAGGGCGGGAGGGATAAGTGAGCAGTTCTTC.

This clone was seen only a few times. The chain links TRBV27 to TRBJ2-7; D not certain. With 2 bases removed from V and 3 bases from J, the gap between germline ends came to 11 bases. CDR3 length equals 14 residues. Germline CDR1 reads MNHEY; CDR2 reads SMNVEV (reference sequence). CDR3 sequence (DNA): TGTGCCAGCAGTTTAAGGCACAGATTCTACGAGCAGTACTTC. Translation: CASSLRHRFYEQYF.

The chain recombines TRBV18 with TRBJ2-6, with D possibly matching TRBD2 (5 bases). This CDR3 comprises 15 residues. Trimming pared 3 bases from V and 8 bases from J, leaving 14 bases between. CDR1 is KGHSH, CDR2 LQKENI, per germline. The CDR3 nucleotides are TGTGCCAGCTCACCCTCGGTAGGGAGAACCAACGTCCTGACTTTC. Translation gives CASSPSVGRTNVLTF.

The chain combines TRBV6-6 with TRBJ1-2; D ambiguous. Trimming took off 5 bases at V and 8 bases at J, with 9 bases between the two ends. Germline values: CDR1 MNHNY, CDR2 SVGAGI (reference sequence). The CDR3 has 11 amino acids. The CDR3, as DNA: TGTGCCAGCAGTCCATGGTACGGCTACACCTTC. As protein: CASSPWYGYTF.

This clone showed up just a few times. The chain has TRBV4-2 and TRBJ2-7; 7 positions match TRBD2. This CDR3 is built from 13 residues. Germline CDR1 LGHNA, CDR2 YNFKEQ. Losses at the gene ends were 1 base for V and 6 bases for J; bases not matched to a gene: 3. The CDR3 spells CASSQGEGVEQYF. In DNA, the CDR3 is TGTGCCAGCAGCCAAGGGGAGGGTGTCGAGCAGTACTTC.

The gene calls are TRBV4-3 and TRBJ2-1, with TRBD2 matching 9 bases. The CDR3 covers 18 residues. Losses at the gene ends were 4 bases for V and 1 base for J; bases not matched to a gene: 11. Germline V CDR1 and CDR2: LGHNA, YSLEER. The CDR3 spells CASSPWGGGAPSYNEQFF. The CDR3 DNA follows: TGCGCCAGCAGCCCCTGGGGCGGGGGGGCCCCATCCTACAATGAGCAGTTCTTC.

The chain recombines TRBV5-8 with TRBJ2-7; D unclear. The ends were cut back, 4 bases at V and 2 bases at J, with 19 bases in the middle. Germline-derived CDR1 and CDR2 are SGHTS and YDEGEE. This CDR3 region has 16 residues. CDR3 sequence (DNA): TGTGCCAGCAGCCCACGGATAGGGAAGGATCCCTACGAGCAGTACTTC. Its translation: CASSPRIGKDPYEQYF.

This rearrangement joins TRBV28 to TRBJ2-6; D is unresolved. Trimming left V 5 bases short and J 0 bases short, with 8 bases between. CDR3 length: 15 amino acids. Per the germline V gene, CDR1 is MDHEN and CDR2 is SYDVKM. The chain's CDR3 is CASSAHSSGANVLTF. In DNA, the CDR3 is TGTGCCAGCAGTGCTCACAGCTCTGGGGCCAACGTCCTGACTTTC.

The rearrangement links TRBV7-8 to TRBJ2-7; 8 bases map to TRBD1. Trimming took 4 bases from V and 3 from J; bases not matched to a gene: 5. The germline V gene encodes CDR1 SGHVS and CDR2 FQNEAQ. CDR3 length: 14 amino acids. The CDR3: CASSSRDRFYEQYF. The CDR3, as DNA: TGTGCCAGCAGCTCCCGGGACAGGTTCTACGAGCAGTACTTC.

On this clone: The identical CDR3 is also encoded by other nucleotide sequences in the sample. This chain joins TRBV30 and TRBJ2-6; D not certain. Germline V lookup: CDR1 GTSNPN, CDR2 SVGIG (reference sequence). This CDR3 region has 14 residues. Trimming pared 0 bases from V and 1 base from J, leaving 4 bases between. The CDR3 region has the DNA TGTGCCTGGAGTGTACGATCTGGGGCCAACGTCCTGACTTTC. This sequence encodes CAWSVRSGANVLTF. Together with reference TRBV30 and TRBJ2-6, the CDR3 gives the full variable domain: SQTIHQWPATLVQPVGSPLSLECTVEGTSNPNLYWYRQAAGRGLQLLFYSVGIGQISSEVPQNLSASRPQDRQFILSSKKLLLSDSGFYLCAWSVRSGANVLTFGAGSRLTVL.

The sample holds a few counts of this clone. The chain carries TRBV7-9 and TRBJ1-2, with a tentative D call TRBD1 (5 bases). V was shortened by 4 bases and J by 7 bases, with 16 bases between the two germline ends. Germline assignment: CDR1 SEHNR and CDR2 FQNEAQ (reference sequence). This CDR3 has 14 residues. CDR3 region: CASSYPFPGGGYTF. CDR3 nucleotides: TGTGCCAGCAGCTACCCGTTTCCGGGGGGTGGCTACACCTTC. Based on the CDR3 plus reference TRBV7-9 and TRBJ1-2, the full variable domain is DTGVSQNPRHKITKRGQNVTFRCDPISEHNRLYWYRQTLGQGPEFLTYFQNEAQLEKSRLLSDRFSAERPKGSFSTLEIQRTEQGDSAMYLCASSYPFPGGGYTFGSGTRLTVV.

The CDR3 is CAWGANVLTF. In nucleotides, the CDR3 is TGTGCCTGGGGGGCCAACGTCCTGACTTTC. The V and J genes are TRBV30 and TRBJ2-6; D remains ambiguous. The CDR3 extends over 10 amino acids. Per germline, CDR1 GTSNPN and CDR2 SVGIG (reference sequence). V lost 5 bases and J 4 bases, leaving 0 bases between the germline ends.

In its sample, this clone was seen a few times. V is TRBV28 and J is TRBJ2-1, with D perhaps being TRBD1 or TRBD2 (5 bases each). The CDR3 runs 13 residues. Trimming stripped 6 bases from V and 9 bases from J, with 15 bases between. The germline gives CDR1 MDHEN, CDR2 SYDVKM. DNA of the CDR3: TGTGCCAGCAGGAACTCCGGGACCCTTGAGCAGTTCTTC. Translated, it gives CASRNSGTLEQFF.

The rearrangement links TRBV25-1 to TRBJ1-2; a possible D gene is TRBD1 (5 bases). CDR1 MGHDK and CDR2 SYGVNS come from the germline V gene. CDR3 length: 13 amino acids. The ends were cut back, 3 bases at V and 5 bases at J, with 10 bases in the middle. CDR3 residues: CASSDDRAYGYTF. The DNA for the CDR3 is TGTGCCAGCAGTGACGACAGAGCGTATGGCTACACCTTC.

This clone showed up just a few times. The J gene is TRBJ2-3, the V gene TRBV7-9, with 9 positions matching TRBD1. The CDR3 runs to 14 residues. Germline V gene data show CDR1 as SEHNR and CDR2 as FQNEAQ (reference sequence). V lost 6 bases and J lost 2; bases outside the gene matches: 3. The CDR3, as DNA: TGTGCCAGCAGTTACAGGGGGCTCACAGATACGCAGTATTTT. It translates to CASSYRGLTDTQYF. The full variable domain, in which reference TRBV7-9 and TRBJ2-3 provide the parts outside the CDR3, is DTGVSQNPRHKITKRGQNVTFRCDPISEHNRLYWYRQTLGQGPEFLTYFQNEAQLEKSRLLSDRFSAERPKGSFSTLEIQRTEQGDSAMYLCASSYRGLTDTQYFGPGTRLTVL.

This rearrangement joins TRBV5-1 to TRBJ2-7; D might be TRBD1 (7 bases). V dropped 4 bases and J dropped 2 bases, with 13 bases sitting between them. CDR1 SGHRS and CDR2 YFSETQ come from the germline V gene. This CDR3 contains 14 residues. The CDR3 DNA reads TGCGCCAGCAGCGCGGGGACAGCGACCTACGAGCAGTACTTC. This codes for CASSAGTATYEQYF.

There are a few counts of this clone. The chain has TRBV30 and TRBJ2-7; perhaps D is TRBD1 or TRBD2 (5 bases each). Germline V CDR1 and CDR2: GTSNPN, SVGIG (reference sequence). V dropped 6 bases and J dropped 3 bases, with 9 bases sitting between them. The CDR3 length is 11 residues. The CDR3 reads CACEGNYEQYF. DNA for the CDR3: TGTGCCTGCGAGGGGAACTACGAGCAGTACTTC.

The table lists this clone with a few counts. The chain employs TRBV6-5 and TRBJ2-3, with 7 bases lining up with TRBD1. The germline gives CDR1 MNHEY, CDR2 SVGAGI. After removal of 0 bases from V and 1 base from J, the junction contained 4 bases not matched to a gene. The CDR3 is 16 amino acids. The CDR3 region has the DNA TGTGCCAGCAGTTACTCGGGACAGAGTCGCACAGATACGCAGTATTTT. Protein sequence: CASSYSGQSRTDTQYF.